This T cell receptor (beta chain) was found in a study of blood T cell repertoires in COVID-19. In the study overall: COVID-19 samples from acute and convalescent phases originated in the United States, Italy and Spain. T cells, B-cell-depleted T cells, or PBMCs provided the cDNA or gDNA that served as material.

The CDR3 runs 14 residues. Germline loops: CDR1 SGHAT, CDR2 FQNNGV. Trimming removed 5 bases at V and 5 bases at J, with 14 bases between. In the authors' methods: Amplification of reference gene primers provided the estimated nucleated cell counts. Profiling relied on immunoSEQ multiplex PCR, and the TCRdb table lists in-frame clones only, not all of them. V and J calls and clone size come straight from that table; D and trimming were deduced from the DNA. The table has roughly 33,000 clones, around 90% seen once. The chain joins TRBV11-2 to TRBJ2-3; D is ambiguous. The sequence was obtained from a human donor in a cohort sampled during active COVID-19. The sequenced sample was peripheral blood. CDR3 bases: TGTGCCAGCAGCCTCGGGTCTTTAGGAGATACGCAGTATTTT. This sequence encodes CASSLGSLGDTQYF.